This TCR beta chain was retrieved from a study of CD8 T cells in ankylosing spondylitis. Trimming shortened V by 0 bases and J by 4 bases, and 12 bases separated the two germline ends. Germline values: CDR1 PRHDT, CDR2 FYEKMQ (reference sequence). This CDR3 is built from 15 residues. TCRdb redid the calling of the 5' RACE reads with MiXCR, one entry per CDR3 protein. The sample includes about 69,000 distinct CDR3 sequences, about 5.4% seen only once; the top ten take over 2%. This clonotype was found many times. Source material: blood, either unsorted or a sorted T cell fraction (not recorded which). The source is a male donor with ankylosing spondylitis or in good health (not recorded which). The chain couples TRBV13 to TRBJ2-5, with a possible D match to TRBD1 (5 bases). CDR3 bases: TGTGCCAGCAGCTTAGGACAGGCGATGGGAGAGACCCAGTACTTC. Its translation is CASSLGQAMGETQYF.